Sequencing of this T cell receptor beta chain was carried out in a study of CD8 T cells in ankylosing spondylitis. Trimming cost V 2 bases and J 7 bases; bases outside gene matches: 6. CDR3 length equals 15 residues. Germline-derived CDR1 and CDR2 are SEHNR and FQNEAQ (reference sequence). Study-wide points: Characteristic of ankylosing spondylitis blood, it appeared, was a TCR beta motif comprising about eight highly homologous variants.

Each CDR3 protein is one row after TCRdb ran MiXCR on the 5' RACE reads. This sample has 290,000 or so distinct CDR3 sequences, with less than 25% found just once. Details on this clonotype: What it binds is unknown.

The receptor comes from a female donor with ankylosing spondylitis or in good health (not recorded which). The chain links TRBV7-9 to TRBJ2-1, with 9 nucleotides matching TRBD2. Sequences were obtained from blood, either unsorted or a sorted T cell fraction (not recorded which). CDR3 DNA sequence: TGTGCCAGCAGCTTATTATTAGCGGGAGTTAATGAGCAGTTCTTC. This gives the protein CASSLLLAGVNEQFF.